These T cell receptor beta chains were read from a single sample in a study of blood T cell repertoires in COVID-19. Profiled with immunoSEQ multiplex PCR; TCRdb holds only in-frame clones, not every one. The profile shows about 64,000 clones, roughly two thirds of them singletons. Sequenced input: PBMCs or T cells enriched from blood (not recorded which). The receptor set was obtained from an older woman who had been exposed to COVID-19. The CDR3 runs from the conserved cysteine through the conserved F or W. Each record gives: V gene, clone size, J gene, D gene, CDR3 DNA, CDR3 protein. A D gene is named only where the DNA matches it firmly. The size entry is marked missing in some rows and otherwise reads once, few, many or a size class.

V gene: TRBV27; clone size: -; J gene: TRBJ2-5; D gene: -; CDR3 DNA: TGTGCCAGCAGTTTACTAGCGCAAGAGACCCAGTACTTC; CDR3 protein: CASSLLAQETQYF
V gene: TRBV6-4; clone size: -; J gene: TRBJ2-1; D gene: -; CDR3 DNA: TGTGCCAGCAGGACGGGTGAGCAGTTCTTC; CDR3 protein: CASRTGEQFF
V gene: TRBV4-3; clone size: -; J gene: TRBJ2-1; D gene: TRBD2; CDR3 DNA: TGCGCCAGCAGCCAAGGTGGACTAGACCATGAGCAGTTCTTC; CDR3 protein: CASSQGGLDHEQFF
V gene: TRBV4-3; clone size: -; J gene: TRBJ2-2; D gene: -; CDR3 DNA: TGCGCCAGCAGCCCTTTCACCGGGGAGCTGTTTTTT; CDR3 protein: CASSPFTGELFF
V gene: TRBV7-2; clone size: -; J gene: TRBJ1-1; D gene: -; CDR3 DNA: TGTGCCAGCAGCTCCAGGGTAACTAACACTGAAGCTTTCTTT; CDR3 protein: CASSSRVTNTEAFF
V gene: TRBV28; clone size: -; J gene: TRBJ1-2; D gene: -; CDR3 DNA: TGTGCCAGCAGTTTCAAACGAGATGGCTACACCTTC; CDR3 protein: CASSFKRDGYTF
V gene: TRBV2; clone size: -; J gene: TRBJ2-1; D gene: -; CDR3 DNA: TGTGCCAGCAGGAGACAGGACAATGAGCAGTTCTTC; CDR3 protein: CASRRQDNEQFF
V gene: TRBV7-9; clone size: -; J gene: TRBJ1-3; D gene: -; CDR3 DNA: TGTGCCAGCAGCTTAAATAGAGTCTCTGGAAACACCATATATTTT; CDR3 protein: CASSLNRVSGNTIYF
V gene: TRBV2; clone size: -; J gene: TRBJ2-5; D gene: -; CDR3 DNA: TGTGCCAGCAGTGATCAGGTTGGCGAGACCCAGTACTTC; CDR3 protein: CASSDQVGETQYF
V gene: TRBV28; clone size: -; J gene: TRBJ1-2; D gene: -; CDR3 DNA: TGTGCCAGCAGCGGCGGGGATCCTTTTTATGGCTACACCTTC; CDR3 protein: CASSGGDPFYGYTF
V gene: TRBV5-4; clone size: -; J gene: TRBJ1-2; D gene: -; CDR3 DNA: TGTGCCAGCAGCCCCCAGCGGTCAGGCATTAGCTACACCTTC; CDR3 protein: CASSPQRSGISYTF
V gene: TRBV9; clone size: few; J gene: TRBJ1-4; D gene: -; CDR3 DNA: TGTGCCAGCAGCGCACACAGGGACGATTTCAAACTGTTTTTT; CDR3 protein: CASSAHRDDFKLFF
V gene: TRBV15; clone size: few; J gene: TRBJ2-2; D gene: -; CDR3 DNA: TGTGCCACCAGCAGAGATCTCGGAGTTTCGACCGGGGAGCTGTTTTTT; CDR3 protein: CATSRDLGVSTGELFF
V gene: TRBV28; clone size: -; J gene: TRBJ1-2; D gene: -; CDR3 DNA: TGTGCCAGCAGTTTATCACAAAACTATGGCTACACCTTC; CDR3 protein: CASSLSQNYGYTF
V gene: TRBV10-3; clone size: -; J gene: TRBJ1-5; D gene: TRBD1; CDR3 DNA: TGTGCCGTCGGGACAGGGGGCGGCAATCAGCCCCAGCATTTT; CDR3 protein: CAVGTGGGNQPQHF
V gene: TRBV19; clone size: once; J gene: TRBJ2-5; D gene: TRBD2; CDR3 DNA: TGTGCCAGTAGTCGGGGACTAGCGGGAGCTGGAGAGACCCAGTACTTC; CDR3 protein: CASSRGLAGAGETQYF
V gene: TRBV27; clone size: -; J gene: TRBJ2-1; D gene: TRBD2; CDR3 DNA: TGTGCCAGCAGTTTATTTCCGGGGGGGTACAATGAGCAGTTCTTC; CDR3 protein: CASSLFPGGYNEQFF
V gene: TRBV29-1; clone size: -; J gene: TRBJ1-3; D gene: TRBD1; CDR3 DNA: TGCAGCGTTGATACCGGGACAGGGAAAGGCTCTGGAAACACCATATATTTT; CDR3 protein: CSVDTGTGKGSGNTIYF